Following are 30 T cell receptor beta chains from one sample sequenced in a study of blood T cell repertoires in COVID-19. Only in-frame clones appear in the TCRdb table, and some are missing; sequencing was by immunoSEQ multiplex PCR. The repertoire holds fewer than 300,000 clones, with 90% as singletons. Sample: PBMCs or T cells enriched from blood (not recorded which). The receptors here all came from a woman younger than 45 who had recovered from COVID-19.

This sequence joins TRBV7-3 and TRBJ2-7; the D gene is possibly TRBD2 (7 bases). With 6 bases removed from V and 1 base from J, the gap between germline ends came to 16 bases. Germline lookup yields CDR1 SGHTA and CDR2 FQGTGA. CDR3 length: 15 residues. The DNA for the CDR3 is TGTGCCAGCAGTCCGGGGGCTAGCGGATCCTACGAGCAGTACTTC. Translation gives CASSPGASGSYEQYF.

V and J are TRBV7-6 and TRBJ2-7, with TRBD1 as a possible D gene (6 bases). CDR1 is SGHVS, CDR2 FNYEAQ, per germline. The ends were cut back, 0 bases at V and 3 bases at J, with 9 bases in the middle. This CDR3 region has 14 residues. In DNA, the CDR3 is TGTGCCAGCAGCTTAGCGGACAGACTCTACGAGCAGTACTTC. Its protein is CASSLADRLYEQYF.

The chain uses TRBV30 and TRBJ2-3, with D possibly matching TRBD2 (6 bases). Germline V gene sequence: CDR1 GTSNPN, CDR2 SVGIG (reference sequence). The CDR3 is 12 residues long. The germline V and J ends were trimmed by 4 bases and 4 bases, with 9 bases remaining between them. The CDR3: CAWMRGADTQYF. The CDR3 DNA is TGTGCCTGGATGCGGGGAGCAGATACGCAGTATTTT.

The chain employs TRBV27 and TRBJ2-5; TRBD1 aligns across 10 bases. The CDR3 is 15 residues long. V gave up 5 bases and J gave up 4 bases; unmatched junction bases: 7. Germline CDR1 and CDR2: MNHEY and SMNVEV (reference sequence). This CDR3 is CASSRYGQGGETQYF. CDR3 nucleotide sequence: TGTGCCAGCAGTCGCTATGGACAGGGGGGAGAGACCCAGTACTTC.

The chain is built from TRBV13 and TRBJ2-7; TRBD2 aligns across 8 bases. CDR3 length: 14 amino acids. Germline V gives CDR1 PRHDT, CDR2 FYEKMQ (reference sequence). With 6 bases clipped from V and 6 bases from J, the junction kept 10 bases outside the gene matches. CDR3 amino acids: CASSSGLARIEQYF. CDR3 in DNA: TGTGCCAGCAGTTCCGGACTAGCCAGAATCGAGCAGTACTTC. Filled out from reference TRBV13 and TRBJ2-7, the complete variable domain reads AAGVIQSPRHLIKEKRETATLKCYPIPRHDTVYWYQQGPGQDPQFLISFYEKMQSDKGSIPDRFSAQQFSDYHSELNMSSLELGDSALYFCASSSGLARIEQYFGPGTRLTVT.

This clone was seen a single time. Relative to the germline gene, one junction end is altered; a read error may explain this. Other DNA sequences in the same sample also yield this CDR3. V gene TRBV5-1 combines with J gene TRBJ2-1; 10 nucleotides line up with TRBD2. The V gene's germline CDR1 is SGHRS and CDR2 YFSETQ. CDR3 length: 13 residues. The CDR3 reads CASSWTSGYEQFF. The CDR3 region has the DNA TGCGCCAGCAGCTGGACTAGCGGCTATGAGCAATTCTTC.

The CDR3: CASSLLGTGGNEQFF. The CDR3 DNA follows: TGTGCCAGCAGTTTATTAGGGACAGGGGGCAATGAGCAGTTCTTC. V usage is TRBV27 and J usage is TRBJ2-1; TRBD1 agrees at 11 bases. CDR3 length: 15 amino acids. V lost 1 base and J lost 6; bases outside the gene matches: 2. Germline values: CDR1 MNHEY, CDR2 SMNVEV (reference sequence).

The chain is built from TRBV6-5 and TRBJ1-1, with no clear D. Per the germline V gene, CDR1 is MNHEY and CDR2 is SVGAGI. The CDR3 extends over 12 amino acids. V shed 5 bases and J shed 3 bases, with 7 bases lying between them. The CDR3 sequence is CASSPGYTEAFF. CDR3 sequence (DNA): TGTGCCAGCAGTCCCGGTTACACTGAAGCTTTCTTT.

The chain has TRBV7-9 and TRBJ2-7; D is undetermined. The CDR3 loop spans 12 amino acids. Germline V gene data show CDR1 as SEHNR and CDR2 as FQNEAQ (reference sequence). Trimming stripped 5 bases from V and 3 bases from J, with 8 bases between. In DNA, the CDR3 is TGTGCCAGCAGCCAAGAGGACTACGAGCAGTACTTC. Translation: CASSQEDYEQYF.

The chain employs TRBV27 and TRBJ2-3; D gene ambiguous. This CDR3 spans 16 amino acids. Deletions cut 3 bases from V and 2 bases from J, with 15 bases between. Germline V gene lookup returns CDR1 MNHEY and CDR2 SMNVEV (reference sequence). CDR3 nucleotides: TGTGCCAGCAGTTTTTGGCCCCCCTTGTTCACAGATACGCAGTATTTT. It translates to CASSFWPPLFTDTQYF.

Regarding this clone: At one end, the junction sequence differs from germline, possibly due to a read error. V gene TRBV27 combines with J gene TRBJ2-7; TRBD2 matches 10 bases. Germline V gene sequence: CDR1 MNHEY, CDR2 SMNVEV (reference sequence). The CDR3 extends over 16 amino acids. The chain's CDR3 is CASSVSSGSVSYEQYF. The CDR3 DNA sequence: TGTGCCAGCAGTGTATCTAGCGGGAGCGTCTCCTACGAGCAGTACTTC.

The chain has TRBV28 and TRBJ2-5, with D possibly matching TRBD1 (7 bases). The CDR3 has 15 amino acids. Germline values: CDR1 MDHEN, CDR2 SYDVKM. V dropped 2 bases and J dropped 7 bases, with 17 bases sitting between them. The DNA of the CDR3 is TGTGCCAGCAGTTTACTAACTACAGGGGAGGTGACCCAGTACTTC. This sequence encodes CASSLLTTGEVTQYF.

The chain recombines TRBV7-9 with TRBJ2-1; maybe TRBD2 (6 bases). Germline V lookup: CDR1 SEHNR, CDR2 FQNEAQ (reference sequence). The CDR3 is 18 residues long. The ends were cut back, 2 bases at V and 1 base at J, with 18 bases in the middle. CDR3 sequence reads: CASSLSSRGIVSYNEQFF. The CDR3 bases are TGTGCCAGCAGCTTAAGTTCGCGCGGGATAGTTTCCTACAATGAGCAGTTCTTC. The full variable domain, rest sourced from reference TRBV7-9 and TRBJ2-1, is DTGVSQNPRHKITKRGQNVTFRCDPISEHNRLYWYRQTLGQGPEFLTYFQNEAQLEKSRLLSDRFSAERPKGSFSTLEIQRTEQGDSAMYLCASSLSSRGIVSYNEQFFGPGTRLTVL.

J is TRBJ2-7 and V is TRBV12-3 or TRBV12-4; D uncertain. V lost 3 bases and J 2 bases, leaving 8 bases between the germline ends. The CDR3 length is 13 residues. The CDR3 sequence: CASSLQATYEQYF. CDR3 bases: TGTGCCAGCAGTTTGCAAGCGACCTACGAGCAGTACTTC.

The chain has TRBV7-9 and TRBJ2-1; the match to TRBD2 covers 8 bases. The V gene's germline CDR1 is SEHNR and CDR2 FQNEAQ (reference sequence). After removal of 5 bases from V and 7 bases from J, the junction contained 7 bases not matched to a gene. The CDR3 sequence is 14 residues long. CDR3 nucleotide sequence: TGTGCCAGCAGCGCAACTAGCGGAGCTAATGAGCAGTTCTTC. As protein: CASSATSGANEQFF.

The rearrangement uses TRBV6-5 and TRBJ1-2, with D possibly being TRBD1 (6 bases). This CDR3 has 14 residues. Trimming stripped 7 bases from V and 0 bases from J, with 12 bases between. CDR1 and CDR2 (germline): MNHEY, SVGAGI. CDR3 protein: CASTDRTANYGYTF. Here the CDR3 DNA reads TGTGCCAGCACCGACAGGACAGCTAACTATGGCTACACCTTC.

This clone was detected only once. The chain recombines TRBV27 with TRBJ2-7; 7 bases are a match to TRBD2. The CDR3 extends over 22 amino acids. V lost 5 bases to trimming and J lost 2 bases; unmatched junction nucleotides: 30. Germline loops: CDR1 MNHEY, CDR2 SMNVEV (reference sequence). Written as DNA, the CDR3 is TGTGCCAGCAGTAACGGTATGTCGCGGACCCCGTTTATTGGCGGGAGCACCTACGAGCAGTACTTC. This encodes CASSNGMSRTPFIGGSTYEQYF.

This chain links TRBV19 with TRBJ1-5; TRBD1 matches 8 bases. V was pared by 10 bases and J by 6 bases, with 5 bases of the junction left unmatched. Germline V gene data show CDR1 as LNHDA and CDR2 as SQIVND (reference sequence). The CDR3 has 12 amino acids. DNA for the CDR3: TGTGCCACCAGGGGGCAGACTCAGCCCCAGCATTTT. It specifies CATRGQTQPQHF.

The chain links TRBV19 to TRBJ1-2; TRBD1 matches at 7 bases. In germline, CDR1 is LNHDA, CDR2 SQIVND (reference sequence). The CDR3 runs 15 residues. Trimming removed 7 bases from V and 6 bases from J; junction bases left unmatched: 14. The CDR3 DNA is TGTGCCAGTACCGTAGGACAGGCTCAGTGGGATGGCTACACCTTC. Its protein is CASTVGQAQWDGYTF.

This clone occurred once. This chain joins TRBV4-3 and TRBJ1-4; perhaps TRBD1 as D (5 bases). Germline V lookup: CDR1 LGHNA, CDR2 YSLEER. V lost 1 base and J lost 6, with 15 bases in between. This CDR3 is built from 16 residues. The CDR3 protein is CASSQGDSEVYEKLFF. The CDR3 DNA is TGCGCCAGCAGCCAAGGGGACTCAGAGGTGTATGAAAAACTGTTTTTT.

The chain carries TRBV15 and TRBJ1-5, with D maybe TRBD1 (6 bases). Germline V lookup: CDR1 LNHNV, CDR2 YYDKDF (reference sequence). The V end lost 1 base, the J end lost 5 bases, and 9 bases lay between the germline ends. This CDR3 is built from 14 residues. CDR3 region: CATSRGQADQPQHF. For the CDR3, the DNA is TGTGCCACCAGCAGAGGACAGGCCGATCAGCCCCAGCATTTT.

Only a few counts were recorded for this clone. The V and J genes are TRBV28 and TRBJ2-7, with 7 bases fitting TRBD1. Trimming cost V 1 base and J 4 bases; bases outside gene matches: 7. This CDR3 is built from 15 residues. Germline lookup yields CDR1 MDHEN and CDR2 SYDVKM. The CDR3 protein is CASSLLSRGYYEQYF. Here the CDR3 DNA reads TGTGCCAGCAGTTTATTATCCAGGGGGTATTACGAGCAGTACTTC.

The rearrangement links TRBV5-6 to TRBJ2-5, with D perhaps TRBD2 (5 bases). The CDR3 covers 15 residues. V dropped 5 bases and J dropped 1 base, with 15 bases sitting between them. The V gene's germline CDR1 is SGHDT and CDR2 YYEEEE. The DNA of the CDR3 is TGTGCCAGCAGGTCCACTCCGGGATTCCAAGAGACCCAGTACTTC. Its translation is CASRSTPGFQETQYF.

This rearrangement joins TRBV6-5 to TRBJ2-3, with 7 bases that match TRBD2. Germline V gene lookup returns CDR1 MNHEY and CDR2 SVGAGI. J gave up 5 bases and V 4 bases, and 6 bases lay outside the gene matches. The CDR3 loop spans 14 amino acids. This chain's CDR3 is CASSSRGGLDTQYF. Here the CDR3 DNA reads TGTGCCAGCAGTTCGAGGGGAGGGCTAGATACGCAGTATTTT.

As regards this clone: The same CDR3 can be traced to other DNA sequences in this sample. The DNA for the CDR3 is TGTGCCAGCAGTCACCCTCGGACTAGCGGGAAGTACGAGCAGTACTTC. Protein sequence: CASSHPRTSGKYEQYF. The genes are TRBV27 and TRBJ2-7, with 12 nucleotides matching TRBD2. Losses at the gene ends were 5 bases for V and 4 bases for J; bases not matched to a gene: 9. This CDR3 spans 16 amino acids. Germline V lookup: CDR1 MNHEY, CDR2 SMNVEV (reference sequence).

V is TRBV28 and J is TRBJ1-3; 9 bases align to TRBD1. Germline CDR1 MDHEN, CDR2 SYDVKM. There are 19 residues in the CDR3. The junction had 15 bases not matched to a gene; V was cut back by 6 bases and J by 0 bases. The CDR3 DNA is TGTGCCAGCAGACACATAACTTATGGACAGGGGTACTCTGGAAACACCATATATTTT. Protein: CASRHITYGQGYSGNTIYF.

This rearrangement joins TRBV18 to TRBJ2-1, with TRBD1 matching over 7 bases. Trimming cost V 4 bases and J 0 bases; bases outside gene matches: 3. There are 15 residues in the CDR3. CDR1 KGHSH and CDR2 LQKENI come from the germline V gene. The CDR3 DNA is TGTGCCAGCTCACGAGACAGGGCCTCCTACAATGAGCAGTTCTTC. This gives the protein CASSRDRASYNEQFF.

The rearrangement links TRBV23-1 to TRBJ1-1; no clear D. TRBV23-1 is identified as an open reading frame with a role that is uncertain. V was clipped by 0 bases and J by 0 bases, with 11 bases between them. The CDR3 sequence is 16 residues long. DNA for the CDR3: TGCGCCAGCAGTCAATCTTCGGAGAACATGAACACTGAAGCTTTCTTT. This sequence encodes CASSQSSENMNTEAFF.

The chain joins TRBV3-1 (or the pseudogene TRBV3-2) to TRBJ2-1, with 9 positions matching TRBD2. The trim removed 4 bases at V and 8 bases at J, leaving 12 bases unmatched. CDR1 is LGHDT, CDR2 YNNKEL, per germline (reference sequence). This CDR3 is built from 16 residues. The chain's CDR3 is CASSPPGLAVLHEQFF. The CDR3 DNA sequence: TGTGCCAGCAGCCCTCCGGGACTAGCTGTTCTTCATGAGCAGTTCTTC.

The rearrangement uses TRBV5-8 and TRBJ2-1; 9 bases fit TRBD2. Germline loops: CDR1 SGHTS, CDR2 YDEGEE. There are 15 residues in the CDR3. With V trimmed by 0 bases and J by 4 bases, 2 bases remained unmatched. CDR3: CASSLGLAAYNEQFF. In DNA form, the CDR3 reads TGTGCCAGCAGCTTGGGACTAGCGGCATACAATGAGCAGTTCTTC.